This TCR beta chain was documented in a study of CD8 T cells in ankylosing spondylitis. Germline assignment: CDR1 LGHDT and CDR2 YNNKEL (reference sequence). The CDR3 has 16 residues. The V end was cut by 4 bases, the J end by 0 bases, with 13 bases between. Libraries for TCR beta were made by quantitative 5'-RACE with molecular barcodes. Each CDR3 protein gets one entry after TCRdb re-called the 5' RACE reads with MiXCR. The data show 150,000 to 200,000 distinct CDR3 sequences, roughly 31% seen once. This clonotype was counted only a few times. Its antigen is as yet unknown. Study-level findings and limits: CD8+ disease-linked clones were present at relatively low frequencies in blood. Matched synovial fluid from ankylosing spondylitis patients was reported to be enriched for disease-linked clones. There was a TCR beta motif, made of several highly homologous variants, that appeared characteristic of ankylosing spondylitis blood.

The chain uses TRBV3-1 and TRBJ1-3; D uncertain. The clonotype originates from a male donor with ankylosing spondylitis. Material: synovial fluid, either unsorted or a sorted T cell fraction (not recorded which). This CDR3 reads CASSLKIRGSGNTIYF. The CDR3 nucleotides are TGTGCCAGCAGCCTAAAAATAAGAGGCTCTGGAAACACCATATATTTT.